A selection of T cell receptor beta chains follows, all from one sample in a study of graft-versus-host responses after intestinal transplantation. TCRdb's table, derived via immunoSEQ multiplex PCR, lists solely in-frame clones and lacks some. The sample contains about 110,000 clones, 90% to 95% of which appear only once. The antigens of these receptors remain unknown. The sequencing here drew on unstimulated CD8+ T cells sorted from spleen or lymph node cells, taken before intestinal transplant. Receptors originate from a human donor who received an intestinal transplant. Each CDR3 is given with its conserved first and last residue. Fields, in order: D gene, V gene, J gene, clone size, CDR3 protein, CDR3 DNA. A D gene is named only where the DNA matches it firmly. The size entry is marked missing in some rows and otherwise reads once, few, many or a size class.

D gene: .; V gene: TRBV9; J gene: TRBJ2-7; clone size: .; CDR3 protein: CASSLTDYEQYF; CDR3 DNA: TGTGCCAGCAGCCTCACAGACTACGAGCAGTACTTC
D gene: .; V gene: TRBV6-6; J gene: TRBJ2-5; clone size: .; CDR3 protein: CASSYAEGGQRETQYF; CDR3 DNA: TGTGCCAGCAGTTACGCGGAGGGAGGTCAGAGAGAGACCCAGTACTTC
D gene: .; V gene: TRBV6-1; J gene: TRBJ2-2; clone size: .; CDR3 protein: CATLPGNTGELFF; CDR3 DNA: TGTGCCACTCTGCCGGGTAACACCGGGGAGCTGTTTTTT
D gene: TRBD1; V gene: TRBV9; J gene: TRBJ2-2; clone size: .; CDR3 protein: CASSAPRDRVPTGELFF; CDR3 DNA: TGTGCCAGCAGCGCACCCCGAGACAGGGTGCCCACCGGGGAGCTGTTTTTT
D gene: TRBD2; V gene: TRBV5-1; J gene: TRBJ2-1; clone size: .; CDR3 protein: CASSLLAGGPWNEQFF; CDR3 DNA: TGCGCCAGCAGCCTCCTAGCGGGAGGCCCCTGGAATGAGCAGTTCTTC
D gene: TRBD2; V gene: TRBV19; J gene: TRBJ2-1; clone size: .; CDR3 protein: CASSHAGGPYNEQFF; CDR3 DNA: TGTGCCAGTAGTCACGCGGGAGGCCCTTACAATGAGCAGTTCTTC
D gene: .; V gene: TRBV5-6; J gene: TRBJ1-1; clone size: few; CDR3 protein: CASSLVGDTEAFF; CDR3 DNA: TGTGCCAGCAGCTTGGTCGGGGACACTGAAGCTTTCTTT
D gene: TRBD2; V gene: TRBV5-1; J gene: TRBJ2-1; clone size: .; CDR3 protein: CASSLGLAPEYNEQFF; CDR3 DNA: TGCGCCAGCAGCCTTGGACTAGCGCCTGAGTACAATGAGCAGTTCTTC
D gene: TRBD1; V gene: TRBV28; J gene: TRBJ2-5; clone size: .; CDR3 protein: CASSLYRGETQYF; CDR3 DNA: TGTGCCAGCAGTTTATACAGGGGCGAGACCCAGTACTTC
D gene: .; V gene: TRBV6-1; J gene: TRBJ1-5; clone size: .; CDR3 protein: CASNRVGQPQHF; CDR3 DNA: TGTGCCAGCAACAGGGTGGGACAGCCCCAGCATTTT
D gene: TRBD1; V gene: TRBV27; J gene: TRBJ1-2; clone size: .; CDR3 protein: CASSDGQGDHGYTF; CDR3 DNA: TGTGCCAGCAGTGATGGACAGGGGGATCATGGCTACACCTTC
D gene: .; V gene: TRBV6-5; J gene: TRBJ1-1; clone size: .; CDR3 protein: CASRGTEAFF; CDR3 DNA: TGTGCCAGCCGTGGCACTGAAGCTTTCTTT
D gene: TRBD1; V gene: TRBV27; J gene: TRBJ2-7; clone size: .; CDR3 protein: CASSPGTAYEQYF; CDR3 DNA: TGTGCCAGCAGTCCCGGGACAGCCTACGAGCAGTACTTC
D gene: .; V gene: TRBV5-1; J gene: TRBJ2-1; clone size: .; CDR3 protein: CASSLKAGPNEQFF; CDR3 DNA: TGCGCCAGCAGCTTGAAAGCTGGTCCCAATGAGCAGTTCTTC
D gene: TRBD2; V gene: TRBV5-1; J gene: TRBJ2-7; clone size: .; CDR3 protein: CASSPGLAGASEQYF; CDR3 DNA: TGCGCCAGCAGCCCTGGACTAGCGGGAGCGAGCGAGCAGTACTTC
D gene: .; V gene: TRBV9; J gene: TRBJ2-5; clone size: .; CDR3 protein: CASSPRERVIQETQYF; CDR3 DNA: TGTGCCAGCAGCCCCCGGGAACGGGTCATCCAAGAGACCCAGTACTTC
D gene: TRBD2; V gene: TRBV6-1; J gene: TRBJ2-7; clone size: .; CDR3 protein: CASSGLAGPYEQYF; CDR3 DNA: TGTGCCAGCAGCGGACTAGCGGGCCCCTACGAGCAGTACTTC
D gene: TRBD1; V gene: TRBV27; J gene: TRBJ1-1; clone size: .; CDR3 protein: CASSSGWAGGTEAFF; CDR3 DNA: TGTGCCAGCAGTTCAGGTTGGGCAGGGGGCACGGAAGCTTTCTTT
D gene: TRBD2; V gene: TRBV28; J gene: TRBJ2-2; clone size: once; CDR3 protein: CASSAAGDTGELFF; CDR3 DNA: TGTGCCAGCTCAGCAGCGGGAGATACCGGGGAGCTGTTTTTT
D gene: .; V gene: TRBV6-5; J gene: TRBJ2-7; clone size: .; CDR3 protein: CASSYDISYEQYF; CDR3 DNA: TGTGCCAGCAGTTACGACATCTCCTACGAGCAGTACTTC
D gene: .; V gene: TRBV19; J gene: TRBJ2-1; clone size: .; CDR3 protein: CATDKGGGLVSGYNEQFF; CDR3 DNA: TGTGCCACTGACAAGGGGGGCGGACTAGTGTCAGGCTACAATGAGCAGTTCTTC
D gene: .; V gene: TRBV27; J gene: TRBJ1-2; clone size: .; CDR3 protein: CASREGLPTAPNYGYTF; CDR3 DNA: TGTGCCAGCAGGGAGGGGCTTCCTACGGCCCCAAACTATGGCTACACCTTC
D gene: .; V gene: TRBV27; J gene: TRBJ2-1; clone size: .; CDR3 protein: CASSLSSRVYNEQFF; CDR3 DNA: TGTGCCAGCAGTTTATCGTCCAGGGTATACAATGAGCAGTTCTTC
D gene: .; V gene: TRBV5-1; J gene: TRBJ2-3; clone size: .; CDR3 protein: CASSLSSATDTQYF; CDR3 DNA: TGCGCCAGCAGCTTGTCTAGCGCCACAGATACGCAGTATTTT
D gene: .; V gene: TRBV13; J gene: TRBJ2-2; clone size: .; CDR3 protein: CASSFGHLGTGELFF; CDR3 DNA: TGTGCCAGCAGCTTCGGACACCTGGGCACCGGGGAGCTGTTTTTT
D gene: TRBD2; V gene: TRBV5-3; J gene: TRBJ2-7; clone size: .; CDR3 protein: CARSFRLAGGGVEQYF; CDR3 DNA: TGTGCCAGAAGCTTTCGACTAGCGGGAGGGGGGGTCGAGCAGTACTTC
D gene: TRBD2; V gene: TRBV30; J gene: TRBJ2-7; clone size: .; CDR3 protein: CAWSLAGGPSSYEQYF; CDR3 DNA: TGTGCCTGGAGCCTAGCGGGAGGGCCGAGTTCCTACGAGCAGTACTTC
D gene: .; V gene: TRBV7-9; J gene: TRBJ2-3; clone size: .; CDR3 protein: CASSLAGDPDTQYF; CDR3 DNA: TGTGCCAGCAGCTTAGCGGGAGACCCAGATACGCAGTATTTT
D gene: TRBD2; V gene: TRBV7-8; J gene: TRBJ2-5; clone size: .; CDR3 protein: CASSLTLAGVSQETQYF; CDR3 DNA: TGTGCCAGCAGCTTAACGCTAGCGGGAGTTAGCCAAGAGACCCAGTACTTC
D gene: .; V gene: TRBV5-1; J gene: TRBJ2-3; clone size: .; CDR3 protein: CASSPDLELVGPTDTQYF; CDR3 DNA: TGCGCCAGCAGCCCTGACCTAGAACTAGTGGGTCCCACAGATACGCAGTATTTT
D gene: .; V gene: TRBV14; J gene: TRBJ1-3; clone size: .; CDR3 protein: CASSQAWTSVGGNTIYF; CDR3 DNA: TGTGCCAGCAGCCAAGCCTGGACTTCCGTTGGAGGAAACACCATATATTTT
D gene: .; V gene: TRBV29-1; J gene: TRBJ2-1; clone size: .; CDR3 protein: CSVEQGGNEQFF; CDR3 DNA: TGCAGCGTTGAACAGGGGGGCAATGAGCAGTTCTTC
D gene: .; V gene: TRBV2; J gene: TRBJ2-7; clone size: .; CDR3 protein: CASSEAYEQYF; CDR3 DNA: TGTGCCAGCAGTGAGGCCTACGAGCAGTACTTC
D gene: .; V gene: TRBV7-9; J gene: TRBJ2-1; clone size: .; CDR3 protein: CASSPPQNNEQFF; CDR3 DNA: TGTGCCAGCAGCCCCCCCCAGAACAATGAGCAGTTCTTC
D gene: .; V gene: TRBV7-2; J gene: TRBJ2-7; clone size: .; CDR3 protein: CASSPRGGRPRPYEQYF; CDR3 DNA: TGTGCCAGCAGCCCGAGGGGGGGTCGCCCAAGACCTTACGAGCAGTACTTC
D gene: .; V gene: TRBV4-1; J gene: TRBJ2-2; clone size: .; CDR3 protein: CASSPGPGTGELFF; CDR3 DNA: TGCGCCAGCAGCCCCGGTCCGGGCACCGGGGAGCTGTTTTTT
D gene: .; V gene: TRBV7-6; J gene: TRBJ2-1; clone size: once; CDR3 protein: CASSLWGDEQFF; CDR3 DNA: TGTGCCAGCAGCTTATGGGGGGATGAGCAGTTCTTC
D gene: TRBD1; V gene: TRBV9; J gene: TRBJ1-1; clone size: .; CDR3 protein: CASSNQGGTEAFF; CDR3 DNA: TGTGCCAGCAGCAACCAGGGGGGGACTGAAGCTTTCTTT
D gene: .; V gene: TRBV19; J gene: TRBJ2-7; clone size: .; CDR3 protein: CASSMGRAYEQYF; CDR3 DNA: TGTGCCAGTAGTATGGGAAGGGCGTACGAGCAGTACTTC
D gene: TRBD1; V gene: TRBV14; J gene: TRBJ2-7; clone size: .; CDR3 protein: CASSQDRGTGDVEQYF; CDR3 DNA: TGTGCCAGCAGCCAAGATCGTGGGACAGGGGATGTCGAGCAGTACTTC
D gene: TRBD1; V gene: TRBV5-6; J gene: TRBJ1-1; clone size: .; CDR3 protein: CASSSQGPEAFF; CDR3 DNA: TGTGCCAGCAGTTCACAGGGGCCCGAAGCTTTCTTT
D gene: TRBD1; V gene: TRBV19; J gene: TRBJ1-2; clone size: .; CDR3 protein: CASSPTGETYGYTF; CDR3 DNA: TGTGCCAGTAGTCCGACAGGGGAGACCTATGGCTACACCTTC
D gene: .; V gene: TRBV2; J gene: TRBJ2-7; clone size: .; CDR3 protein: CASEEDYEQYF; CDR3 DNA: TGTGCCAGCGAGGAGGACTACGAGCAGTACTTC
D gene: .; V gene: TRBV19; J gene: TRBJ2-3; clone size: .; CDR3 protein: CATQGGLSDTQYF; CDR3 DNA: TGTGCCACCCAGGGGGGCTTATCAGATACGCAGTATTTT
D gene: TRBD1; V gene: TRBV4-1; J gene: TRBJ2-7; clone size: .; CDR3 protein: CASSHNRDRGFYEQYF; CDR3 DNA: TGCGCCAGCAGCCATAACCGGGACAGGGGTTTCTACGAGCAGTACTTC
D gene: TRBD2; V gene: TRBV19; J gene: TRBJ2-3; clone size: .; CDR3 protein: CASRLASDTQYF; CDR3 DNA: TGTGCCAGTAGACTAGCGTCAGATACGCAGTATTTT
D gene: TRBD1; V gene: TRBV28; J gene: TRBJ1-5; clone size: once; CDR3 protein: CASRPQGISNQPQHF; CDR3 DNA: TGTGCCAGCAGACCACAGGGGATTAGCAATCAGCCCCAGCATTTT
D gene: TRBD2; V gene: TRBV5-4; J gene: TRBJ2-7; clone size: few; CDR3 protein: CASSPGLGDYEQYF; CDR3 DNA: TGTGCCAGCAGCCCCGGACTAGGGGATTACGAGCAGTACTTC
D gene: .; V gene: TRBV7-9; J gene: TRBJ1-5; clone size: once; CDR3 protein: CASSRGTERGQPQHF; CDR3 DNA: TGTGCCAGCAGTAGGGGGACCGAGCGCGGGCAGCCCCAGCATTTT
D gene: .; V gene: TRBV28; J gene: TRBJ1-5; clone size: once; CDR3 protein: CATGPNAIQPQHF; CDR3 DNA: TGTGCCACCGGGCCGAACGCCATTCAGCCCCAGCATTTT
D gene: .; V gene: TRBV4-1; J gene: TRBJ2-7; clone size: .; CDR3 protein: CASSQGRGTGNEQYF; CDR3 DNA: TGCGCCAGCAGCCAAGGGAGGGGTACAGGAAACGAGCAGTACTTC
D gene: .; V gene: TRBV5-5; J gene: TRBJ2-4; clone size: .; CDR3 protein: CASSLPVFWSAKNIQYF; CDR3 DNA: TGTGCCAGCAGCCTTCCGGTGTTCTGGTCGGCCAAAAACATTCAGTACTTC
D gene: .; V gene: TRBV27; J gene: TRBJ2-7; clone size: .; CDR3 protein: CASSPPRGRVDYEQYF; CDR3 DNA: TGTGCCAGCAGTCCCCCGAGGGGGAGGGTCGACTACGAGCAGTACTTC